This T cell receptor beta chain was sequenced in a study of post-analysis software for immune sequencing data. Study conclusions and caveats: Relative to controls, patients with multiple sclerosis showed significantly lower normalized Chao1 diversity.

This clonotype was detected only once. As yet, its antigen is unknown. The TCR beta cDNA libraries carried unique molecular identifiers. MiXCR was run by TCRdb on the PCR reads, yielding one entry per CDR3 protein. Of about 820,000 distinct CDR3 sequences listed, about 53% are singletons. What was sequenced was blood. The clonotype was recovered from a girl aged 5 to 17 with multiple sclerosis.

DNA for the CDR3: TGCGCCAGCAGCTTGGAGGCCAGACTTAACAATGAGCAGTTCTTC. It specifies CASSLEARLNNEQFF. The chain couples TRBV5-1 to TRBJ2-1, with unresolved D. CDR1 SGHRS and CDR2 YFSETQ come from the germline V gene. CDR3 length: 15 residues. The V gene lost 0 bases and the J gene lost 5 bases, with 12 bases spanning the gap.